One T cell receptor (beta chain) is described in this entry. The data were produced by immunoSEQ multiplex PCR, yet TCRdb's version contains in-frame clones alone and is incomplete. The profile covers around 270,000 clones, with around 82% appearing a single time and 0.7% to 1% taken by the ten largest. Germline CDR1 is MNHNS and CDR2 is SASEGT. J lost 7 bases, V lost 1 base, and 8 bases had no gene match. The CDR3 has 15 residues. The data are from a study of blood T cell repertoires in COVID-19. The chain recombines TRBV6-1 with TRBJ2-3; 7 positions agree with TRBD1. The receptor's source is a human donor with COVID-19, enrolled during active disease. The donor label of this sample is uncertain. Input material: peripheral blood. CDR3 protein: CASSEVGRGQNTQYF. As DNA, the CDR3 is TGTGCCAGCAGTGAAGTGGGCAGGGGACAGAATACGCAGTATTTT.